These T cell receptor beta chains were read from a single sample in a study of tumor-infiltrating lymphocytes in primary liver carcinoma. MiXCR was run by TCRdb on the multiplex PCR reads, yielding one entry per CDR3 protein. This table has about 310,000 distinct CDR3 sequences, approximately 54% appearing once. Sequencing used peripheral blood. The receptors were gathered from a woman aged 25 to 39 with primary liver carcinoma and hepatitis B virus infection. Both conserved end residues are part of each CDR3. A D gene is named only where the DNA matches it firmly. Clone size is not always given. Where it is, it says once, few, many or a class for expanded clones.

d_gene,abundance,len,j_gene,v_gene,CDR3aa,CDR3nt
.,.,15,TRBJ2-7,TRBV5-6,CASSLAPGLSYEQYF,TGTGCCAGTAGCTTGGCCCCCGGGTTGTCCTACGAGCAGTACTTC
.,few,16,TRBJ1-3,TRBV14,CASSQERPGTGNTIYF,TGTGCCAGCAGCCAAGAGAGGCCAGGGACTGGAAACACCATATATTTT
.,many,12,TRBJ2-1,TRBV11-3,CASSLEQNEQFF,TGTGCCAGCAGCTTAGAACAAAATGAGCAGTTCTTC
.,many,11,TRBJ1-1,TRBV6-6,CASSANTEAFF,TGTGCCAGCAGTGCCAACACTGAAGCTTTCTTT
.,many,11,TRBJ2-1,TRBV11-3,CASSRVREQFF,TGTGCCAGCAGTCGGGTGAGGGAGCAGTTCTTC
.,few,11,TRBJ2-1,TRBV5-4,CASSFNNEQFF,TGTGCCAGCAGCTTTAACAATGAGCAGTTCTTC
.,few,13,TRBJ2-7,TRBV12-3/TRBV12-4,CASSAGGIGEQYF,TGTGCCAGCAGTGCCGGGGGTATAGGAGAGCAGTACTTC
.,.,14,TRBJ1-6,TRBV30,CAWSVGQSSSPLHF,TGTGCCTGGAGTGTCGGACAGTCAAGTTCACCCCTCCACTTT
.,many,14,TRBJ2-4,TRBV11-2,CASSPRDLGHIQYF,TGTGCCAGCAGCCCCCGGGACTTGGGACACATTCAGTACTTC
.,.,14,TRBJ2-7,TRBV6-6,CASRTGKNLPWQYF,TGTGCCAGCAGAACCGGAAAGAATCTACCCTGGCAGTACTTC
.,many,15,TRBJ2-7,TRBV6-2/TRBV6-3,CASSYTGLANYEQYF,TGTGCCAGCAGTTACACCGGACTTGCTAACTACGAGCAGTACTTC
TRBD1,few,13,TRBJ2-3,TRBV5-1,CASSKDRGDTQYF,TGCGCCAGCAGCAAGGACAGGGGGGATACGCAGTATTTT
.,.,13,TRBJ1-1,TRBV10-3,CAISGRMNTEAYF,TGTGCCATCAGTGGACGTATGAACACTGAAGCTTACTTT
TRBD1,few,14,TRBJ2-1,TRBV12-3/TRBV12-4,CASSFRGLVNEQFF,TGTGCCAGCAGTTTCAGGGGGCTGGTGAATGAGCAGTTCTTC
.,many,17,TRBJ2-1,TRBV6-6,CASRGSGSYSSYNEQFF,TGTGCCAGCAGGGGTTCTGGCTCCTATAGCTCCTACAATGAGCAGTTCTTC
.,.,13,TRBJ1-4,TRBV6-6,CASERGVGEKLFF,TGTGCCAGCGAAAGAGGGGTTGGTGAAAAACTGTTTTTT
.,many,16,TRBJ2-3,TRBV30,CAWTRRAVWRTDTQYF,TGTGCCTGGACCCGACGGGCGGTTTGGCGCACAGATACGCAGTATTTT
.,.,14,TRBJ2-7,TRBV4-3,CASSQNRGGSEQYF,TGCGCCAGCAGCCAAAATCGAGGAGGGTCCGAGCAGTACTTC
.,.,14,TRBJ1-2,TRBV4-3,CASSPSRRIAGYTF,TGCGCCAGTAGCCCATCCAGGAGGATCGCTGGCTACACCTTC
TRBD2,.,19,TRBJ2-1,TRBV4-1,CASSQNLAGSISSYNEQFF,TGCGCCAGCAGCCAAAATCTAGCGGGTTCTATAAGCTCCTACAATGAGCAGTTCTTC
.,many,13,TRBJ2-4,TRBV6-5,CATIDSDQNIQYF,TGTGCCACCATAGACAGCGACCAAAACATTCAGTACTTC
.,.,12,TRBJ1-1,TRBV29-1,CSVRTVNTETFF,TGCAGCGTACGGACAGTGAACACCGAAACTTTCTTT